This is a list of T cell receptor beta chains from one sample in a study of blood T cell repertoires in COVID-19. Clones were read by immunoSEQ multiplex PCR, and TCRdb kept only the in-frame ones, dropping some. The sample comprises more than 100,000 clones, approximately 89% of which are singletons, and approximately 3.6% rests with the top ten. Sequences were obtained from peripheral blood. The receptors originated from an older woman with acute or convalescent COVID-19. Both conserved end residues are part of each CDR3.

CDR3: CASSQGNSGNTIYF
J: TRBJ1-3
V: TRBV19

CDR3: CASSQTVNTEAFF
J: TRBJ1-1
V: TRBV6-5

CDR3: CASRWTENTEAFF
J: TRBJ1-1
V: TRBV2

CDR3: CASSFRGAQYF
J: TRBJ2-3
V: TRBV28

CDR3: CASSSGQGHYEQYF
J: TRBJ2-7
V: TRBV11-3

CDR3: CASSGTGDGYTF
J: TRBJ1-2
V: TRBV6-6

CDR3: CAIGTSGNTGELFF
J: TRBJ2-2
V: TRBV2

CDR3: CASRDRLAVNTGELFF
J: TRBJ2-2
V: TRBV2

CDR3: CASSLNPTGFYGYTF
J: TRBJ1-2
V: TRBV7-2

CDR3: CASRGELAGGLEQYF
J: TRBJ2-7
V: TRBV5-4

CDR3: CASRTPALAGGPNTGELFF
J: TRBJ2-2
V: TRBV3-1/TRBV3-2

CDR3: CASSLVAGGLRNTEAFF
J: TRBJ1-1
V: TRBV5-4

CDR3: CASSYSNYEQYF
J: TRBJ2-7
V: TRBV7-9

CDR3: CASTLGLPDWDEQFF
J: TRBJ2-1
V: TRBV2

CDR3: CASRGGGGNQPQHF
J: TRBJ1-5
V: TRBV6-6

CDR3: CASSLATQRTGDGYTF
J: TRBJ1-2
V: TRBV28

CDR3: CASSEPPLLLAKNIQYF
J: TRBJ2-4
V: TRBV6-1

CDR3: CAWSVGVGGTDTQYF
J: TRBJ2-3
V: TRBV30

CDR3: CASSVGGTPTPYGYTF
J: TRBJ1-2
V: TRBV9

CDR3: CASSQTGGMTEAFF
J: TRBJ1-1
V: TRBV3-1/TRBV3-2

CDR3: CASFGGTGSRTEAFF
J: TRBJ1-1
V: TRBV5-1

CDR3: CASHRLAVNTGELFF
J: TRBJ2-2
V: TRBV2

CDR3: CASSFGTGGNGYTF
J: TRBJ1-2
V: TRBV28

CDR3: CASSARSGDYGYTF
J: TRBJ1-2
V: TRBV9

CDR3: CASSLGLAGTNEQFF
J: TRBJ2-1
V: TRBV7-3

CDR3: CATSRVDWENRPETQYF
J: TRBJ2-5
V: TRBV15

CDR3: CASSPQQGANEQFF
J: TRBJ2-1
V: TRBV18

CDR3: CASSSDRRRYGYTF
J: TRBJ1-2
V: TRBV18

CDR3: CASRSPDYNEQFF
J: TRBJ2-1
V: TRBV5-1

CDR3: CTSSTGGMSGNTIYF
J: TRBJ1-3
V: TRBV28

CDR3: CASSRTASNQPQHF
J: TRBJ1-5
V: TRBV19

CDR3: CASSQAGDGRGNEQFF
J: TRBJ2-1
V: TRBV4-1

CDR3: CASSVESGRNTIYF
J: TRBJ1-3
V: TRBV9

CDR3: CASSQDSGSYEQYF
J: TRBJ2-7
V: TRBV4-2

CDR3: CSILVGAGNTIYF
J: TRBJ1-3
V: TRBV29-1

CDR3: CASSWAGISRSYGYTF
J: TRBJ1-2
V: TRBV25-1

CDR3: CASSQRGGGVRGYTF
J: TRBJ1-2
V: TRBV3-1/TRBV3-2

CDR3: CASSPPAPRGSSYNEQFF
J: TRBJ2-1
V: TRBV28

CDR3: CASSQSGTDYNEQFF
J: TRBJ2-1
V: TRBV7-3

CDR3: CASSYIGSSYNEQFF
J: TRBJ2-1
V: TRBV6-6

CDR3: CASSLGSSYNSPLHF
J: TRBJ1-6
V: TRBV3-1/TRBV3-2

CDR3: CASSRDSSYNEQFF
J: TRBJ2-1
V: TRBV6-5

CDR3: CASSVDGQANTEAFF
J: TRBJ1-1
V: TRBV9

CDR3: CATSESQGSGYTF
J: TRBJ1-2
V: TRBV24-1